The clone carrying this T cell receptor beta chain was recorded many times. The data were obtained in a study of spatial heterogeneity in lung cancer. This CDR3 is built from 16 residues. Trimming pared 1 base from V and 4 bases from J, leaving 16 bases between. Germline V gene sequence: CDR1 SGHTA, CDR2 FQGNSA. Every cDNA TCR molecule received its own unique molecular identifier. TCRdb called the 5' RACE reads again in MiXCR, with one record for every CDR3 protein. The table includes approximately 24,000 distinct CDR3 sequences, roughly 4.8% detected once. Noted time point: sample taken at primary tumor resection. In each case, whole RNA from tumor, nontumor lung or frozen PBMC was sequenced unsorted.

The chain joins TRBV7-2 to TRBJ1-2, with no clear D. The material sequenced was PBMCs, taken at surgery. The sequence was collected from a male donor with early-stage non-small cell lung cancer. The CDR3 here is CASSLDSGSSTYGYTF. Written as DNA, the CDR3 is TGTGCCAGCAGCTTAGATTCGGGGTCTTCCACCTATGGCTACACCTTC.